This T cell receptor (beta chain) was captured by sequencing in a study of blood T cell repertoires in COVID-19. Assay used: immunoSEQ multiplex PCR; TCRdb lists only in-frame clones, some missing. This table has about 260,000 clones, about four fifths appearing once. This clone has a single count. The V gene end was trimmed by 5 bases and the J gene end by 0 bases; junction bases not matched to a gene: 7. Germline values: CDR1 LNHDA, CDR2 SQIVND (reference sequence). The CDR3 totals 15 residues. The chain employs TRBV19 and TRBJ2-7; 7 bases map to TRBD1. This receptor was taken from a woman aged 40 to 55 who had recovered from COVID-19. The sequencing input was peripheral blood. The CDR3 loop reads CASSYTGESSYEQYF. For the CDR3, the DNA is TGTGCCAGTAGTTATACAGGGGAGAGCTCCTACGAGCAGTACTTC.